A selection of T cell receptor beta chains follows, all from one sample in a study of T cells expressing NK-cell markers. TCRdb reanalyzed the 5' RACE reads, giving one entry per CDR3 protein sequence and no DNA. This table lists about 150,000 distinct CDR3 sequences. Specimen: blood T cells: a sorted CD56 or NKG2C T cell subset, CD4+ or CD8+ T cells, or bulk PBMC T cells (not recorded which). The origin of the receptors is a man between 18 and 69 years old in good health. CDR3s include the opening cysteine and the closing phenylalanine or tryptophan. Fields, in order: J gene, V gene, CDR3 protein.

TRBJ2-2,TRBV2,CASSGGQGNTGELFF
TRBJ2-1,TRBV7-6,CASRQPEDGDEYNEQFF
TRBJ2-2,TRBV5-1,CASSLALRGGTGELFF
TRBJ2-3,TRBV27,CASRLTGVKGDTQYF
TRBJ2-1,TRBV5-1,CASRTSGDASEQFF
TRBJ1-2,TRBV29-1,CSVPTANYGYTF
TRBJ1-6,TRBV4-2,CASSQDYEGVSSPLHF
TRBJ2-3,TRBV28,CASSLYSGETDTQYF
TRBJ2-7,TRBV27,CASSAGQQKNEQYF
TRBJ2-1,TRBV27,CASSSLRVSSYNEQFF
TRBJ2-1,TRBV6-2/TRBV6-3,CASSHRDSSYNEQFF
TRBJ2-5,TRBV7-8,CASSFWEFQETQYF
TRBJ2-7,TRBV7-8,CASVQGKSYEQYF
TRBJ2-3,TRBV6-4,CASSEGSGGASDTQYF
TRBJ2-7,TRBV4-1,CASRGKYTYEQYF
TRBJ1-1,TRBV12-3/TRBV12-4,CASSLVGGHTEAFF
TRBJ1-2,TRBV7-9,CASSFGDSDYGYTF
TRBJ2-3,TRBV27,CASRESGRGGTDTQYF
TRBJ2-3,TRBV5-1,CASSQTSGGGTDTQYF
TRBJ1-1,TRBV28,CASSYQFGIMNTEAFF
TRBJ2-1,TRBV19,CASSSTHLNEQFF
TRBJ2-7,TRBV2,CASSDYVRTGEQYF
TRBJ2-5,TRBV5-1,CASSRLDGRETQYF
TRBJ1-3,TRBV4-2,CASSQFGSSGNTIYF
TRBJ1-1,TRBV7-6,CASSQSTHAVTEAFF
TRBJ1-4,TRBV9,CASSVEAGVSEKLFF
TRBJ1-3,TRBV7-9,CASSPRRDTIYF
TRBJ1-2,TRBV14,CASSQTLSGPNGYTF
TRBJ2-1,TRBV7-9,CASSPGASGGLEQFF
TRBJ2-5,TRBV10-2,CASIEDREQETQYF
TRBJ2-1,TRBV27,CASSFSRGGLEEQFF